This T cell receptor beta chain was sequenced during a study of CXCR3-negative and CXCR3-positive naive CD8 T cells. Overall study context: There were 130 million or so TRB reads altogether, and each library had about 1.5 +/- 0.3 million of them.

The TRB cDNA libraries were prepared by 5' RACE with UMI labels. TCRdb re-called the 5' RACE reads and catalogs CDR3 proteins one per entry, DNA excluded. This sample carries 130,000 to 150,000 distinct CDR3 sequences, with over 0.25% going to the ten biggest clones. Every subset of CD8+ T cells was sorted in triplicate at approximately 310,000 cells each. Identification of naive CD8+ T cells rested on CD45RO-CCR7+CD27+CD95- status. About this clonotype itself: Antigen: not known.

Overall study findings and caveats: TRBV-TRBJ usage was alike in naive CXCR3-negative and CXCR3-positive cells but differed in memory cells. Naive CXCR3-positive cells had TRB CDR3s more hydrophobic than those of CXCR3-negative naive cells.

The TCR sequence derives from a human donor in good health. Some clones in this sample may be carry-over from other donors' samples. Sequencing used naive CXCR3+ CD8+ T cells from blood. Subset in this sample: CD45RO-CCR7+CD27+CD95- naive CD8+ T cells expressing CXCR3 (TNR3+).

The CDR3 sequence is CASSYALDRGLGTEAFF. This chain links TRBV6-6 with TRBJ1-1; TCRdb reports TRBD1, a call that lacks DNA to check it against. The CDR3 is made up of 17 amino acids. CDR1 MNHNY and CDR2 SVGAGI come from the germline V gene (reference sequence).